The clone carrying this TCR beta chain came up many times. The antigen remains unidentified. Every diagnosis used clinical symptoms, serum thyroxine and TRAb, thyroid ultrasound and orbital computed tomography. This specimen comes from a study of T cells in Graves' hyperthyroidism and ophthalmopathy. Across the whole study: Peripheral blood was collected at initial diagnosis, before any treatment.

Broader study findings: In the blood, most expanded thyroid clonotypes above 0.001 appeared as well.

Looked up from germline, CDR1 is SGHTA and CDR2 is FQGTGA. This CDR3 is 16 amino acids long. The trim removed 5 bases at V and 0 bases at J, leaving 7 bases unmatched. RNA transcripts yielded amplified TCR beta CDR3 regions. HTBI primers were employed in a first-round RT-PCR of the TCR CDR3. TCRdb called the multiplex PCR reads again in MiXCR, with one record for every CDR3 protein. Of approximately 620,000 distinct CDR3 sequences listed, roughly 16% are singletons. This chain links TRBV7-3 with TRBJ2-3, with 8 bases lining up with TRBD2. The sample comprised blood. The sequence derives from a woman aged 40 to 49 with Graves' ophthalmopathy. This chain's CDR3 is CASSPTPSGSTDTQYF. The CDR3 DNA is TGTGCCAGCAGCCCTACCCCTAGCGGGAGCACAGATACGCAGTATTTT.